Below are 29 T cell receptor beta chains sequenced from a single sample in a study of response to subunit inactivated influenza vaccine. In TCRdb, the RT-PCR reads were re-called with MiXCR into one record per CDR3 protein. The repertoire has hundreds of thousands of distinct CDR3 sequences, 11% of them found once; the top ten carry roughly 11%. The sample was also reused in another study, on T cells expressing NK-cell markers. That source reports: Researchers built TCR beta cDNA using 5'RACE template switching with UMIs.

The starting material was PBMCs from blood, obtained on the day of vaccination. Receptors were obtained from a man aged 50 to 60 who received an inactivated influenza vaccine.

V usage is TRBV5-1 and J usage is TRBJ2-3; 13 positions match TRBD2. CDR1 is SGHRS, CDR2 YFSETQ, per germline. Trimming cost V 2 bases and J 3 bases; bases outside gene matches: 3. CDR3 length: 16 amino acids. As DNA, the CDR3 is TGCGCCAGCAGCTTTGTGACTAGCGGGGGGACAGATACGCAGTATTTT. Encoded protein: CASSFVTSGGTDTQYF.

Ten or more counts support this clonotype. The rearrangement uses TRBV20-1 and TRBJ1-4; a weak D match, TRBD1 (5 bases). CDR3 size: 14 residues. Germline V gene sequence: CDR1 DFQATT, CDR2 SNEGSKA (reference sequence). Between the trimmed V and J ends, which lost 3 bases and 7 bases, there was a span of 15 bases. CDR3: CSASHQGLGEKLFF. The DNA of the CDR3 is TGCAGTGCTAGTCATCAGGGCCTCGGTGAAAAACTGTTTTTT.

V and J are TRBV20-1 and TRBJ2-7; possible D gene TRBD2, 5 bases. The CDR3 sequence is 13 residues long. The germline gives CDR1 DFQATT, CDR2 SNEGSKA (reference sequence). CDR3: CIPRRLPGYEQYF. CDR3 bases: TGCATCCCGCGGCGACTACCAGGCTACGAGCAGTACTTC.

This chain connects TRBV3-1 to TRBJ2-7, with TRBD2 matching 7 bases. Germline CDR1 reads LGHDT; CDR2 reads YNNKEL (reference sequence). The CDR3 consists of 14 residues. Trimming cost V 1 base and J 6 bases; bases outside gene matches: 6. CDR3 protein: CASSQGGSGVEQYF. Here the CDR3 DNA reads TGTGCCAGCAGCCAAGGCGGGAGTGGGGTCGAGCAGTACTTC.

DNA of the CDR3: TGTGCCACCAGCAGAAAAGGAGGTCCCGGGGAGCTGTTTTTT. As protein: CATSRKGGPGELFF. The genes are TRBV15 and TRBJ2-2; D is possibly TRBD2 (5 bases). V lost 2 bases and J lost 6, with 10 bases in between. CDR3 length: 14 residues. The germline V gene has CDR1 LNHNV and CDR2 YYDKDF (reference sequence).

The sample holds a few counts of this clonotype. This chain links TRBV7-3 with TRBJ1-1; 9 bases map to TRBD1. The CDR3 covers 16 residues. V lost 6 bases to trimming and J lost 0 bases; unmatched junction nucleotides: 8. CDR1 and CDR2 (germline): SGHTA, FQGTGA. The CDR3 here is CASRQTGGPLNTEAFF. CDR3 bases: TGTGCCAGCAGGCAAACAGGGGGCCCTTTGAACACTGAAGCTTTCTTT.

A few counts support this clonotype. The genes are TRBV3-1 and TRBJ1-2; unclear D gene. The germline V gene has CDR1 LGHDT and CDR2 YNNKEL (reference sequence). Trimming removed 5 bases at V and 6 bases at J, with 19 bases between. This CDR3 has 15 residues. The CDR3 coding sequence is TGTGCCAGCAGCGGGCCGGACCCCACTTGGGATGGCTACACCTTC. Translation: CASSGPDPTWDGYTF.

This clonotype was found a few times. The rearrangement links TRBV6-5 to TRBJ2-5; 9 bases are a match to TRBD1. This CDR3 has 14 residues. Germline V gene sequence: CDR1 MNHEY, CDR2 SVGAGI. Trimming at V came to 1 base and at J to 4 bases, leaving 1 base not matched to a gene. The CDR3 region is CASSYLGQGETQYF. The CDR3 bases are TGTGCCAGCAGTTACTTGGGACAGGGAGAGACCCAGTACTTC.

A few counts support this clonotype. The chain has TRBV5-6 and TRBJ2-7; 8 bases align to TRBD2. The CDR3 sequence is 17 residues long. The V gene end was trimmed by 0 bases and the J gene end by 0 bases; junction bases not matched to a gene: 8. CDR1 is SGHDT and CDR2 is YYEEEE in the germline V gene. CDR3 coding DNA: TGTGCCAGCAGCTTGGCAGTGCCCAGCGGGAGCTCCTACGAGCAGTACTTC. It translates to CASSLAVPSGSSYEQYF.

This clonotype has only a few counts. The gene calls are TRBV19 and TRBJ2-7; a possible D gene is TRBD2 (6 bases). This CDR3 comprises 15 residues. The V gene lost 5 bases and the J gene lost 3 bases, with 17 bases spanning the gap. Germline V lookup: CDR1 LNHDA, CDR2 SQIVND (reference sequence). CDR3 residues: CASSVLSGGNYEQYF. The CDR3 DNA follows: TGTGCCAGTAGTGTTCTGTCTGGGGGGAACTACGAGCAGTACTTC.

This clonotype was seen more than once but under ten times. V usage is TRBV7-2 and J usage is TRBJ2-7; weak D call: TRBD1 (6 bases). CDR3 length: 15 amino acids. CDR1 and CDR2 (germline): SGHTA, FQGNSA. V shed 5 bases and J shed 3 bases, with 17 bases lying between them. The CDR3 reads CASSDRDRLLYEQYF. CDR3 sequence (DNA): TGTGCCAGCAGCGACCGAGACAGGTTACTCTACGAGCAGTACTTC. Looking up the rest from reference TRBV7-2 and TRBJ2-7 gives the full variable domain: GAGVSQSPSNKVTEKGKDVELRCDPISGHTALYWYRQSLGQGLEFLIYFQGNSAPDKSGLPSDRFSAERTGGSVSTLTIQRTQQEDSAVYLCASSDRDRLLYEQYFGPGTRLTVT.

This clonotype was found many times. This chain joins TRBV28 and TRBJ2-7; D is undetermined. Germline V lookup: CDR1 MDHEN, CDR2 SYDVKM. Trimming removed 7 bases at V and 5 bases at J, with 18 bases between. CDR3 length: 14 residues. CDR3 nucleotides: TGTGCCAGCACCCCCGAGTGGCGACGACACGAGCAGTACTTC. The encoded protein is CASTPEWRRHEQYF.

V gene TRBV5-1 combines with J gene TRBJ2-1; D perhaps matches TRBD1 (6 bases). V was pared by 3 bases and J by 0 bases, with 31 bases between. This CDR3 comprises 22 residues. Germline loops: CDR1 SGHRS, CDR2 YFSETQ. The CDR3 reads CASSSPPPLPNRAFDSYNEQFF. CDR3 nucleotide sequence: TGCGCCAGCAGCTCCCCGCCACCTCTTCCCAACAGGGCATTCGACTCCTACAATGAGCAGTTCTTC.

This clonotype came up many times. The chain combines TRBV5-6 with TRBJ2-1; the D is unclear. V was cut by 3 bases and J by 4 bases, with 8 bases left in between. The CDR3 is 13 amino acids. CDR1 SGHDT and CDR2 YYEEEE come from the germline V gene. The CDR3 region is CASSSDLYNEQFF. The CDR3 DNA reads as TGTGCCAGCAGCTCGGACCTGTACAATGAGCAGTTCTTC.

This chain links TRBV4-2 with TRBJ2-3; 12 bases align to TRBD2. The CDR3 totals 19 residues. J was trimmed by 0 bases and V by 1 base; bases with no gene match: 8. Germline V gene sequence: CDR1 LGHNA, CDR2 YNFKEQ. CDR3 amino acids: CASSQVGRTSGESTDTQYF. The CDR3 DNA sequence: TGTGCCAGCAGCCAAGTGGGAAGGACTAGCGGGGAAAGCACAGATACGCAGTATTTT.

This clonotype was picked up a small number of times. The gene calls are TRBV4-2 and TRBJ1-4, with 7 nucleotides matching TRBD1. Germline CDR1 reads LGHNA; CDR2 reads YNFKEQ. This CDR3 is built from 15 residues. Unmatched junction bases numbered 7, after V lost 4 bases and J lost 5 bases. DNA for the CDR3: TGTGCCAGCAGCCCGACGGACAGGCAGAATGAAAAACTGTTTTTT. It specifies CASSPTDRQNEKLFF.

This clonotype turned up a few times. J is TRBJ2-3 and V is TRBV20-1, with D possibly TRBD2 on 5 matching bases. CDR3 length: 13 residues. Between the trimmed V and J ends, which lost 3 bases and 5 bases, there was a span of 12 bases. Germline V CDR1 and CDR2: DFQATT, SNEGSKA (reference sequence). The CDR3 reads CSASGRVGDTQYF. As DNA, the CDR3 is TGCAGTGCTAGTGGGCGGGTGGGAGATACGCAGTATTTT.

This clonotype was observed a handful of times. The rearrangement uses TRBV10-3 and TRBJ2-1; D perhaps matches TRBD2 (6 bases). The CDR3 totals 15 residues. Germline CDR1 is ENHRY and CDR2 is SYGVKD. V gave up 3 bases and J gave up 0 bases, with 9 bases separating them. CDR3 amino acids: CAISERGSSYNEQFF. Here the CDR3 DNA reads TGTGCCATCAGTGAACGGGGGAGCTCCTACAATGAGCAGTTCTTC.

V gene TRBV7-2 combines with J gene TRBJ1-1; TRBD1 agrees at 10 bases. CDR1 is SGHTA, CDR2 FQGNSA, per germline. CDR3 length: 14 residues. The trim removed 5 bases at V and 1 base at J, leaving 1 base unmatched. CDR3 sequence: CASSRQGANTEAFF. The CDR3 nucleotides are TGTGCCAGCAGCCGACAGGGGGCGAACACTGAAGCTTTCTTT.

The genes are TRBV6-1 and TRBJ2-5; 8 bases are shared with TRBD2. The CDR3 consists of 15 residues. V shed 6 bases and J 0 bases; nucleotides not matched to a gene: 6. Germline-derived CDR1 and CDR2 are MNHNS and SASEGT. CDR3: CASRTSSGNQETQYF. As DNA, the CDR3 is TGTGCCAGCAGGACGAGTAGCGGGAACCAAGAGACCCAGTACTTC.

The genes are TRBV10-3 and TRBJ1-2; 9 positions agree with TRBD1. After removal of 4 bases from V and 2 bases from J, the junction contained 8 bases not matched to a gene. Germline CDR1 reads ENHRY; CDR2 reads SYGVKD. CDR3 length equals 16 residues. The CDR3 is CAISGSGGQGNYGYTF. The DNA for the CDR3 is TGTGCCATCAGTGGATCGGGGGGACAGGGCAACTATGGCTACACCTTC.

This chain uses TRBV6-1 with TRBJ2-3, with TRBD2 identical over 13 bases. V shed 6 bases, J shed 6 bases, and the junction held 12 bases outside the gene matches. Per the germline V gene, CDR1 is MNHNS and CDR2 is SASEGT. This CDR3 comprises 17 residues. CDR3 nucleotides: TGTGCCAGCAGCATCAGGGGACTAGCGGGATCGCTCGATACGCAGTATTTT. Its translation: CASSIRGLAGSLDTQYF.

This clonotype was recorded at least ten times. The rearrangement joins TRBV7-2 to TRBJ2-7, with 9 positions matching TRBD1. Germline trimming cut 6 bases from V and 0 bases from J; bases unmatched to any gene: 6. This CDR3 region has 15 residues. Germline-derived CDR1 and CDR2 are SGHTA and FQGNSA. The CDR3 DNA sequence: TGTGCCAGCAGACTATCGACAGGGGGCTCCTACGAGCAGTACTTC. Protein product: CASRLSTGGSYEQYF.

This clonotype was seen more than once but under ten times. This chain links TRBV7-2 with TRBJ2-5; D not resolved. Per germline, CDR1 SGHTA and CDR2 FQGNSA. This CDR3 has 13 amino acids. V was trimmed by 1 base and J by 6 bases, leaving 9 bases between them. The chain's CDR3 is CASSLVGLKTQYF. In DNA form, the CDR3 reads TGTGCCAGCAGCTTAGTAGGGTTGAAGACCCAGTACTTC.

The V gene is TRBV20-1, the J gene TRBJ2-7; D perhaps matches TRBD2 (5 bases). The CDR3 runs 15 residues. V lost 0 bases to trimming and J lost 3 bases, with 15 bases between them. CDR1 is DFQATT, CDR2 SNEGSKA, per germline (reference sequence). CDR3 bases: TGCAGTGCTAGAGACCCCACTCGCGGGTACTACGAGCAGTACTTC. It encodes CSARDPTRGYYEQYF.

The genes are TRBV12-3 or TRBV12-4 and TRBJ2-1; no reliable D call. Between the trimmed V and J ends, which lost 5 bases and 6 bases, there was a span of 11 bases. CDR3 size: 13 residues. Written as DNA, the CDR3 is TGTGCCAGCAGTACGACCACGGGCAATGAGCAGTTCTTC. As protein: CASSTTTGNEQFF.

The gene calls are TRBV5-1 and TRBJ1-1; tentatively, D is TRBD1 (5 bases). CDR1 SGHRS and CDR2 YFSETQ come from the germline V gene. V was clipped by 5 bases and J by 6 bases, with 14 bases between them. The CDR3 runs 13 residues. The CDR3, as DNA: TGCGCCAGCAGGAGGGACCGGGTCGCTGAAGCTTTCTTT. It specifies CASRRDRVAEAFF.

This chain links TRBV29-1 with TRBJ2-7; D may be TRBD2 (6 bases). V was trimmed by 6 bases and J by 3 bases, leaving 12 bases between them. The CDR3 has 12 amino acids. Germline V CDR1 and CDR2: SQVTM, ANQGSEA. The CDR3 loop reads CSVRVSGYEQYF. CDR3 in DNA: TGCAGCGTCCGGGTTAGCGGCTACGAGCAGTACTTC.

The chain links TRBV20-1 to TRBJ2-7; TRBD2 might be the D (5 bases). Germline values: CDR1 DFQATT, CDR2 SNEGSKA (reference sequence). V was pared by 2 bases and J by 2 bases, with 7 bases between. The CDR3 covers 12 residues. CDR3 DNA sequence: TGCAGTGCTAGACCGGGGACCTACGAGCAGTACTTC. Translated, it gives CSARPGTYEQYF.